This T cell receptor beta chain was profiled in a study of blood T cell repertoires in COVID-19. At the level of the study: Samples representing acute and convalescent COVID-19 were sourced from the United States, Italy and Spain. PBMCs, B-cell-depleted T cells, or T cells provided the cDNA or gDNA that made up the material.

Under the authors' procedure: Estimated nucleated cell counts came from reference gene primer amplification. Clones were sequenced by immunoSEQ multiplex PCR, and TCRdb holds only the in-frame ones, with some missing. The D gene and trimming were derived from the DNA, and the V and J assignments and clone size from that table. The sample shows just over 150,000 clones, 85% of them seen only once. Material for sequencing was peripheral blood. The receptor's source is a human donor with acute or convalescent COVID-19. The donor label of this sample is uncertain.

The CDR3 DNA reads TGTGCCAGCACCGGACAGACCAAAGAGACCCAGTACTTC. Translation: CASTGQTKETQYF. The chain couples TRBV12-3 or TRBV12-4 to TRBJ2-5, with D perhaps TRBD1 (6 bases). CDR3 length: 13 residues. Trimming left V 7 bases short and J 3 bases short, with 12 bases between.